Listed below are T cell receptor beta chains from one sample, sequenced in a study of immune evolution from preneoplasia to lung adenocarcinoma. Only in-frame clones appear in the TCRdb table, and some are missing; sequencing was by immunoSEQ multiplex PCR. The sample carries about 16,000 clones, approximately 86% recorded once. Sequencing was done on a sample of FFPE invasive lung adenocarcinoma tissue. These TCRs come from a person between 70 and 80 years old with invasive lung adenocarcinoma. CDR3s include the opening cysteine and the closing phenylalanine or tryptophan. D genes are given only for firm matches. Only some rows state a clone size, as once, few, many or a class for expanded clones.

TRBJ2-7	.	.	TRBV5-8	TGTGCCAGCAGCACCACAGGGTTCAAGCAGTACTTC	CASSTTGFKQYF
TRBJ2-1	.	.	TRBV6-1	TGTGCCAGCAGTGAAGCTGCCTACAATGAGCAGTTCTTC	CASSEAAYNEQFF
TRBJ2-6	.	.	TRBV7-9	TGTGCCAGCGGGGATTCGTCTTTCTCTGGGGCCAACGTCCTGACTTTC	CASGDSSFSGANVLTF
TRBJ1-1	.	.	TRBV15	TGTGCCACCAGCAGAGATGCCGCAAACACTGAAGCTTTCTTT	CATSRDAANTEAFF
TRBJ1-2	TRBD1	.	TRBV19	TGTGCCAGCACCGGGACAGGGGGCAGTCATGGCTACACCTTC	CASTGTGGSHGYTF
TRBJ1-3	TRBD1	.	TRBV25-1	TGTGCCAGCAGTGACTACGGGACAGCTGGAAACACCATATATTTT	CASSDYGTAGNTIYF
TRBJ2-3	.	.	TRBV7-2	TGTGCCAGCAGCTTATATAGGCTTACCACAGATACGCAGTATTTT	CASSLYRLTTDTQYF
TRBJ2-3	TRBD2	once	TRBV2	TGTGCCAGCAGACGACTAGCGGGGGGAGCCATGGGAGATACGCAGTATTTT	CASRRLAGGAMGDTQYF
TRBJ2-1	.	.	TRBV21-1	TGTGCCAGCAGCAAAAACAAGGACTGGACGTACAATGAGCAGTTCTTC	CASSKNKDWTYNEQFF
TRBJ2-1	TRBD2	.	TRBV27	TGTGCCAGCAGTTTTAGCGGGGGGGGGTACAATGAGCAGTTCTTC	CASSFSGGGYNEQFF
TRBJ2-7	.	.	TRBV27	TGTGCCAGCAGTTCCCTAAACTCCTACGAGCAGTACTTC	CASSSLNSYEQYF
TRBJ2-7	.	.	TRBV2	TGTGCCAGCAGGGTGACTCTCAGCGCCTACGAGCAGTACTTC	CASRVTLSAYEQYF
TRBJ2-7	.	.	TRBV10-3	TGTGCCATCAGTGGAGCAGGGGAGCAGTACTTC	CAISGAGEQYF
TRBJ2-1	TRBD1	.	TRBV5-4	TGTGCCAGCAGCCCGGACAGGAATGGTGAGCAGTTCTTC	CASSPDRNGEQFF
TRBJ1-2	.	few	TRBV7-2	TGTGCCAGCAGCTTAGCTTTCAACTATGGCTACACCTTC	CASSLAFNYGYTF
TRBJ2-1	TRBD2	.	TRBV10-1	TGCGCCAGCAGTGCTAGCGGGGGGAATCATGAGCAGTTCTTC	CASSASGGNHEQFF
TRBJ1-2	.	few	TRBV19	TGTGCCAGTAGTATACGAGGACGGAACTATGGCTACACCTTC	CASSIRGRNYGYTF
TRBJ2-2	TRBD2	.	TRBV29-1	TGCAGCGTTCCCGGGGTTTTGTCTAGCGGGACGATAAACACCGGGGAGCTGTTTTTT	CSVPGVLSSGTINTGELFF
TRBJ1-2	.	.	TRBV2	TGTGCCAGCCAAGGGGGTTATGGCTACACCTTC	CASQGGYGYTF
TRBJ1-5	.	few	TRBV30	TGTGCCTGGAGTGCCCCAGGGATAATTTCACCCCAGCATTTT	CAWSAPGIISPQHF
TRBJ2-7	TRBD2	.	TRBV11-2	TGTGCCAGCAGCTTAGATCAAAAGGAGTTCGGGGGGGCCGTCCACGAGCAGTACTTC	CASSLDQKEFGGAVHEQYF
TRBJ2-7	.	.	TRBV30	TGTGCCTGGAGTATGAGGTCCGAGCAGTACTTC	CAWSMRSEQYF
TRBJ2-2	TRBD1	.	TRBV12-5	TGTGCTAAGGCCCGGGACAGGGGGCGGAGCGGGGAGCTGTTTTTT	CAKARDRGRSGELFF
TRBJ2-2	.	.	TRBV30	TGTGCCTGGAGTGGTGACACCGGGGAGCTGTTTTTT	CAWSGDTGELFF
TRBJ2-1	.	.	TRBV19	TGTGCCAGTAAAATTGGAGGGAGAGTTGGTGAGCAGTTCTTC	CASKIGGRVGEQFF
TRBJ2-7	.	.	TRBV7-9	TGTGCCAGCAGCTCGGCGGGGCTAGAGCAGTACTTC	CASSSAGLEQYF
TRBJ1-3	.	once	TRBV7-2	TGTGCCAGCAGCTTATCAGTCAGATCCTCTGGAAACACCATATATTTT	CASSLSVRSSGNTIYF
TRBJ2-7	TRBD1	.	TRBV5-4	TGTGCCACCAGCGGGACAGGGATCGAGCAGTACTTC	CATSGTGIEQYF
TRBJ1-4	.	once	TRBV5-1	TGCGCCAGCAGACTACAGGGTCAGGATAATGAAAAACTGTTTTTT	CASRLQGQDNEKLFF
TRBJ2-1	.	.	TRBV30	TGTGCCTGGAGTGACGGCAGCTCCTACAATGAGCAGTTCTTC	CAWSDGSSYNEQFF
TRBJ1-4	.	.	TRBV7-3	TGTGCCAGTGCCCCCCGGCCGAATGAAAAACTGTTTTTT	CASAPRPNEKLFF
TRBJ2-3	.	.	TRBV13	TGTGCCAGCAGACTAACAGTGGTGGGCACAGATACGCAGTATTTT	CASRLTVVGTDTQYF
TRBJ2-5	.	.	TRBV28	TGTGCCAGCAGTTTACGCAGGGTGGGACAAGAGACCCAGTACTTC	CASSLRRVGQETQYF
TRBJ2-1	.	.	TRBV6-1	TGTGCCAGCGAGGGGAATTATTACAATGAGCAGTTCTTC	CASEGNYYNEQFF
TRBJ2-5	TRBD2	.	TRBV7-8	TGTGCCAGCAGCTTAGCTGCGGGGGGAAAAGAGACCCAGTACTTC	CASSLAAGGKETQYF
TRBJ1-5	.	.	TRBV6-1	TGTGCCAGCAGTGATGGACTAGGGGCCGGTGTCCATTTT	CASSDGLGAGVHF
TRBJ2-2	.	few	TRBV2	TGTGCCAGCAGTGCAGGTGCCGCCACCGGGGAGCTGTTTTTT	CASSAGAATGELFF
TRBJ1-4	TRBD1	.	TRBV28	TGTGCCAGCAGTTCCCCTACAGGGGGAGGCCTAACTAATGAAAAACTGTTTTTT	CASSSPTGGGLTNEKLFF
TRBJ2-2	.	.	TRBV5-1	TGCGCCAGCAGCTTGGCCCCAGATACTCCCAGGGGAAACACCGGGGAGCTGTTTTTT	CASSLAPDTPRGNTGELFF
TRBJ2-4	.	.	TRBV21-1	TGTGCCAGCAGCAAGCTTCCCCGACTAGTGACGGGGCCTAACATTCAGTACTTC	CASSKLPRLVTGPNIQYF
TRBJ1-1	.	.	TRBV12-5	TGTGCTAGTGGGGGACGTAGGAACACTGAAGCTTTCTTT	CASGGRRNTEAFF
TRBJ2-7	.	.	TRBV23-1	TGCGCCAGCAGTCAAGGTTGGGACTACGAGCAGTACTTC	CASSQGWDYEQYF
TRBJ2-1	TRBD2	.	TRBV11-2	TGTGCCAGCAGCTTAGAACTAGCGGCCTACAATGAGCAGTTCTTC	CASSLELAAYNEQFF
TRBJ1-1	.	.	TRBV6-6	TGTGCCAGCAGTCAGATGAGTGGTGAAGCTTTCTTT	CASSQMSGEAFF
TRBJ1-2	.	.	TRBV27	TGTGCCAGCAGTTTAAGGGAAACCTCCTATGGCTACACCTTC	CASSLRETSYGYTF
TRBJ1-4	.	.	TRBV29-1	TGCAGCGTTGTTGACCAGAAACTGTTTTTT	CSVVDQKLFF
TRBJ2-5	TRBD2	.	TRBV28	TGTGCCGCCAGCGGGGGGGCCTTCCAAGAGACCCAGTACTTC	CAASGGAFQETQYF